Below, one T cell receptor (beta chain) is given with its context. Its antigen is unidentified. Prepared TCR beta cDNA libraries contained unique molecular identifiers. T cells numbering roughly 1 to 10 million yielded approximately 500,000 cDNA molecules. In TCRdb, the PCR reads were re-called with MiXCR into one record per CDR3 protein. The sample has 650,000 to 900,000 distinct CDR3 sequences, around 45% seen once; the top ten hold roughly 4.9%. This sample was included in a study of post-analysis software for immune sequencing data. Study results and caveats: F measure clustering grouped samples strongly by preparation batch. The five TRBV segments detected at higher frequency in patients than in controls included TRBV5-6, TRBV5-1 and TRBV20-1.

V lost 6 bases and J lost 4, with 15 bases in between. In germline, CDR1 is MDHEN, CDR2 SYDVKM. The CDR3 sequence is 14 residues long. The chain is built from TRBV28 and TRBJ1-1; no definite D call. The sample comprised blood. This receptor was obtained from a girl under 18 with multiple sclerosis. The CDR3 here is CASRYAVVGTEAFF. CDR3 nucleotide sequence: TGTGCCAGCAGGTACGCGGTAGTTGGCACTGAAGCTTTCTTT. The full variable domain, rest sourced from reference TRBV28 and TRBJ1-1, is DVKVTQSSRYLVKRTGEKVFLECVQDMDHENMFWYRQDPGLGLRLIYFSYDVKMKEKGDIPEGYSVSREKKERFSLILESASTNQTSMYLCASRYAVVGTEAFFGQGTRLTVV.